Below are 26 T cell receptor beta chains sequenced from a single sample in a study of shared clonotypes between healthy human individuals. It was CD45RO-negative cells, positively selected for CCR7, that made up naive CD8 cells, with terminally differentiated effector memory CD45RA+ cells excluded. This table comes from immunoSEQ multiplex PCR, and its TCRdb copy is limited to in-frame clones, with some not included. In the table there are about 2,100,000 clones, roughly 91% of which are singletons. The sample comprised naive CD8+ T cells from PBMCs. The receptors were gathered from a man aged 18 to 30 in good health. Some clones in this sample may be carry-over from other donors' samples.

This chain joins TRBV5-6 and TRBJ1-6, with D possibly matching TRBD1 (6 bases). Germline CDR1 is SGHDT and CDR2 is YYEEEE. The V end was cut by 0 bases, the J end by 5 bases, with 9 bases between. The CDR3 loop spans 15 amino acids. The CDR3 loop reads CASSLDRANNSPLHF. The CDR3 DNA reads TGTGCCAGCAGCTTGGACAGGGCAAATAATTCACCCCTCCACTTT.

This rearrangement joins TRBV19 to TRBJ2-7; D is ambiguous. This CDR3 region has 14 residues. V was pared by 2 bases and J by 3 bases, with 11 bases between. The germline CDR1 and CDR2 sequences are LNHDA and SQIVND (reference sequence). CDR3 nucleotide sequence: TGTGCCAGTAGTATAAGGCCAACCGACTACGAGCAGTACTTC. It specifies CASSIRPTDYEQYF.

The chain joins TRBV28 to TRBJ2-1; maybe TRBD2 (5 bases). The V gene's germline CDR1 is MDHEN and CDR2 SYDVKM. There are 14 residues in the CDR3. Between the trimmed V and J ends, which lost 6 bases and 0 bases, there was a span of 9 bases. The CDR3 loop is CASRHRDSYNEQFF. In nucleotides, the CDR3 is TGTGCCAGCAGACACCGGGACTCCTACAATGAGCAGTTCTTC.

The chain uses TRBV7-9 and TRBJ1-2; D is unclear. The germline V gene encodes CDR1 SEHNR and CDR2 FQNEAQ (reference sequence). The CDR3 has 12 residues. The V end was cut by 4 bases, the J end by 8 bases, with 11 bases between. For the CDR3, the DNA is TGTGCCAGCAGCTATGGACCCACCGGCTACACCTTC. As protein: CASSYGPTGYTF.

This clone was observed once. The CDR3 DNA is TGTGCCAGCAGCTTAGTTAAAGGGTTCAATCAGCCCCAGCATTTT. Translation gives CASSLVKGFNQPQHF. V usage is TRBV7-2 and J usage is TRBJ1-5, with D uncertain. V lost 1 base, J lost 3 bases, and 10 bases lay in between. The CDR3 is 15 amino acids. In germline, CDR1 is SGHTA, CDR2 FQGNSA.

The chain's CDR3 is CASSRDRGAVLPKNIQYF. The CDR3 bases are TGTGCCAGCAGCAGGGACAGGGGGGCGGTTTTGCCCAAAAACATTCAGTACTTC. The J gene is TRBJ2-4, the V gene TRBV2; TRBD1 matches 11 bases. V lost 6 bases, J lost 2 bases, and 12 bases stayed unmatched. The CDR3 covers 18 residues. Germline V gene lookup returns CDR1 SNHLY and CDR2 FYNNEI.

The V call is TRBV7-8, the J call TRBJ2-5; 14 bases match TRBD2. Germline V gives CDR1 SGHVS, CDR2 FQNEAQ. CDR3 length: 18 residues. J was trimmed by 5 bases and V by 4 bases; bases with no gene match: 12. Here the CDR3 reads CASSWGLAGASGLETQYF. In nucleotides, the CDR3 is TGTGCCAGCAGCTGGGGACTAGCGGGAGCCTCTGGGTTGGAGACCCAGTACTTC.

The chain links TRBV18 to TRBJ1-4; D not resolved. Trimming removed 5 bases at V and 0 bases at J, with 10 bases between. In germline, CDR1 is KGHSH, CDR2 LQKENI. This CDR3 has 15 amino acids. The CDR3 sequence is CASSFTEATNEKLFF. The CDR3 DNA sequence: TGTGCCAGCTCATTCACTGAGGCAACTAATGAAAAACTGTTTTTT.

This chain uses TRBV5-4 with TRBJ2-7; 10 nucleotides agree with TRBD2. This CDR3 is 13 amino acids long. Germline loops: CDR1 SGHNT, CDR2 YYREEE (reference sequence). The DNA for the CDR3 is TGTGCATTACATAGCGGGGGGCTCTACGAGCAGTACTTC. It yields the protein CALHSGGLYEQYF.

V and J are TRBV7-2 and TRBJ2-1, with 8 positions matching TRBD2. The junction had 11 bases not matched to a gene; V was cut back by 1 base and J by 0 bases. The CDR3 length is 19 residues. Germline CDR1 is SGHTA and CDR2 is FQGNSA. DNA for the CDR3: TGTGCCAGCAGCTTAGTGCTAGCGGGTCCGCTAAGCTCCTACAATGAGCAGTTCTTC. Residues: CASSLVLAGPLSSYNEQFF.

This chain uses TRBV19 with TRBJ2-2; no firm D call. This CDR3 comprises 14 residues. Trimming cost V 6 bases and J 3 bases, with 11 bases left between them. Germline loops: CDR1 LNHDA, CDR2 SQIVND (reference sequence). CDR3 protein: CASSPDSDTGELFF. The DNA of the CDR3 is TGTGCCAGTAGCCCCGACTCGGACACCGGGGAGCTGTTTTTT.

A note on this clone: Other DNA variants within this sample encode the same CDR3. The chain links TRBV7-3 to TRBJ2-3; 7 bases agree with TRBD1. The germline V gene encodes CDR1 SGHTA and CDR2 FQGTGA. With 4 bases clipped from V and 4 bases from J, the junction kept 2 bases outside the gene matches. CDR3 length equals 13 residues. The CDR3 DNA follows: TGTGCCAGCAGCTCCGACAGGGCAGATACGCAGTATTTT. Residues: CASSSDRADTQYF.

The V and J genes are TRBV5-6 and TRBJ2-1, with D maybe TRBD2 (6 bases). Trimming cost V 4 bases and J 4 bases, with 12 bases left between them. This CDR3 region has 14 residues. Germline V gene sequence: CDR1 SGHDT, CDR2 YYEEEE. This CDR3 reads CASSPGLRYNEQFF. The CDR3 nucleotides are TGTGCCAGCAGCCCGGGACTGAGATACAATGAGCAGTTCTTC. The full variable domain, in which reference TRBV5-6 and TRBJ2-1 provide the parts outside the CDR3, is DAGVTQSPTHLIKTRGQQVTLRCSPKSGHDTVSWYQQALGQGPQFIFQYYEEEERQRGNFPDRFSGHQFPNYSSELNVNALLLGDSALYLCASSPGLRYNEQFFGPGTRLTVL.

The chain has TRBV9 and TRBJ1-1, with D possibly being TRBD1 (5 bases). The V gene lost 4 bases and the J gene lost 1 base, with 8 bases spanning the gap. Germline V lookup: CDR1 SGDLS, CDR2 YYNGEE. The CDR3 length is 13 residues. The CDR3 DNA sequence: TGTGCCAGCAGCTCAACAGGGAACACTGAAGCTTTCTTT. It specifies CASSSTGNTEAFF.

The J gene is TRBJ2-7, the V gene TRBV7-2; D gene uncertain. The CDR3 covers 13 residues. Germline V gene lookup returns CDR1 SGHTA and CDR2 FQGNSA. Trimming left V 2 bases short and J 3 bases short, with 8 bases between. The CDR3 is CASSLTEIYEQYF. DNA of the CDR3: TGTGCCAGCAGCTTAACTGAAATCTACGAGCAGTACTTC.

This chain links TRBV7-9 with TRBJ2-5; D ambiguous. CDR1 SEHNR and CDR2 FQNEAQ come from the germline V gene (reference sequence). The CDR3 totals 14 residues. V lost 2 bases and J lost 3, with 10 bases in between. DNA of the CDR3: TGTGCCAGCAGCTTAAGTTCCGAGGAAGAGACCCAGTACTTC. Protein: CASSLSSEEETQYF.

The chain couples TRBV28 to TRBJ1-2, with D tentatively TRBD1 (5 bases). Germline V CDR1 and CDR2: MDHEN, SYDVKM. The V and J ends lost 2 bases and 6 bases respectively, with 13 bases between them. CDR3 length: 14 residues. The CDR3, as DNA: TGTGCCAGCAGTTTAAGGGGCGCCGGAGATGGCTACACCTTC. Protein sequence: CASSLRGAGDGYTF.

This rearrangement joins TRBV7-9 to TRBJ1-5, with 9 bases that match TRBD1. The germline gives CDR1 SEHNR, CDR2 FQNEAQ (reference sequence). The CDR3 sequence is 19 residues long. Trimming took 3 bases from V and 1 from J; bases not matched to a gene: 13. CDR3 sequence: CASSLDRDRAAVSNQPQHF. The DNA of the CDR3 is TGTGCCAGCAGCTTGGACCGGGACAGGGCAGCTGTCAGCAATCAGCCCCAGCATTTT.

The CDR3 reads CASSLVEGRHEQYF. The CDR3 DNA follows: TGTGCCAGCAGCCTAGTGGAGGGCCGTCACGAGCAGTACTTC. This sequence joins TRBV28 and TRBJ2-5; D possibly corresponds to TRBD2 (6 bases). The J call is doubtful: the DNA matches TRBJ2-7 better. Germline CDR1 MDHEN, CDR2 SYDVKM. CDR3 length equals 14 residues.

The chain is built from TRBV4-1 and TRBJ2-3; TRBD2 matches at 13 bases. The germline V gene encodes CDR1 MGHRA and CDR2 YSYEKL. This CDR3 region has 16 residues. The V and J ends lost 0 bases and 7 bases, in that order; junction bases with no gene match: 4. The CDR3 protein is CASSQEEGLAGYTQYF. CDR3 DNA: TGCGCCAGCAGCCAAGAAGAGGGACTAGCGGGATATACGCAGTATTTT.

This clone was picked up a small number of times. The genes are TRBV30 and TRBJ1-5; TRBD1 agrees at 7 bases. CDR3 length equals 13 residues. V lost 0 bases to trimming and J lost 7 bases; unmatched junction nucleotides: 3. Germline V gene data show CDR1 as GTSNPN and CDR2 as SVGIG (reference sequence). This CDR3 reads CAWSVQGQQPQHF. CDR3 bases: TGTGCCTGGAGTGTACAGGGGCAACAGCCCCAGCATTTT.

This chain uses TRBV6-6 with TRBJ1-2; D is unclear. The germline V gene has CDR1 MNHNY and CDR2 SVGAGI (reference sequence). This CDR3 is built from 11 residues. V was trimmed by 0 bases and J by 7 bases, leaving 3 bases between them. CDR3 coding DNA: TGTGCCAGCAGTTACTCGAGTGGCTACACCTTC. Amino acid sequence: CASSYSSGYTF.

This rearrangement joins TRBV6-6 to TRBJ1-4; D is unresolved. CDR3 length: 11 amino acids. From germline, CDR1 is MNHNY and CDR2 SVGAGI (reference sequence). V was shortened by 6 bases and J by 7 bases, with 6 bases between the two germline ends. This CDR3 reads CASSPGEKLFF. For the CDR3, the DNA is TGTGCCAGCAGCCCGGGTGAAAAACTGTTTTTT.

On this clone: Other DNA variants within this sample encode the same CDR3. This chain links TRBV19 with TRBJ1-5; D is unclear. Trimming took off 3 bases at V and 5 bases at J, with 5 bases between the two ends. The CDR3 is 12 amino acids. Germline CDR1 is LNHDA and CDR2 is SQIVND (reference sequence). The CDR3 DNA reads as TGTGCCAGTAGTATCGGTTATCAGCCCCAGCATTTT. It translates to CASSIGYQPQHF.

Here the CDR3 DNA reads TGTGCCAGCAGTCCTCCAGGTGGCGGGAGCTACGAGCAGTACTTC. Amino acid sequence: CASSPPGGGSYEQYF. The V gene is TRBV5-4, the J gene TRBJ2-7; 7 nucleotides match TRBD2. The germline CDR1 and CDR2 sequences are SGHNT and YYREEE (reference sequence). The CDR3 covers 15 residues. V was pared by 5 bases and J by 3 bases, with 11 bases of the junction left unmatched.

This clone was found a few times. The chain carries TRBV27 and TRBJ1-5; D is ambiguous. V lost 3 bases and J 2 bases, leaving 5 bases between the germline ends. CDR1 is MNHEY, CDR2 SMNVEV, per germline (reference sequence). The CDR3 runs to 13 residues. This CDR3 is CASSFDGNQPQHF. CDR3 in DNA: TGTGCCAGCAGTTTCGACGGCAATCAGCCCCAGCATTTT.